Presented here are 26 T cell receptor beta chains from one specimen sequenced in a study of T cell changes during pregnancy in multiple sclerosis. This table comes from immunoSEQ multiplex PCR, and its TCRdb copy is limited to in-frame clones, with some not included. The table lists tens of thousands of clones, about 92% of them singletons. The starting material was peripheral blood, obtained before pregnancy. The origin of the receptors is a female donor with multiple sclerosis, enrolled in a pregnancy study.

The CDR3 loop is CASIDSLSIEQFF. The CDR3 nucleotides are TGTGCCAGCATTGACAGTCTGAGCATCGAGCAGTTCTTC. The J gene is TRBJ2-1, the V gene TRBV28; a weak D match, TRBD1 (5 bases). Looked up from germline, CDR1 is MDHEN and CDR2 is SYDVKM. This CDR3 is built from 13 residues. V was clipped by 7 bases and J by 10 bases, with 17 bases between them.

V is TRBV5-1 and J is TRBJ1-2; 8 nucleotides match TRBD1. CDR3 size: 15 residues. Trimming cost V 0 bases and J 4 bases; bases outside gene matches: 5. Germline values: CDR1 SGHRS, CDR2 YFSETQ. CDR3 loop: CASSLDRGLGYGYTF. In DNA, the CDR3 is TGCGCCAGCAGCTTGGACAGGGGGTTGGGCTATGGCTACACCTTC.

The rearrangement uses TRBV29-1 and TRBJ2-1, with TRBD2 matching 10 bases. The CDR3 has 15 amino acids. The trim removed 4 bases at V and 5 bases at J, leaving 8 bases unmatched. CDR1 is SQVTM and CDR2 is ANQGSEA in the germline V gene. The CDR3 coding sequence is TGCAGCGTTGGAGCGGGAGGGATCCTAAACAATGAGCAGTTCTTC. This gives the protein CSVGAGGILNNEQFF.

The CDR3 sequence is CASSSASGTTYEQYF. CDR3 coding DNA: TGTGCCAGCAGCTCAGCTAGCGGGACAACCTACGAGCAGTACTTC. The chain joins TRBV7-6 to TRBJ2-7; TRBD2 matches 9 bases. This CDR3 is built from 15 residues. Germline assignment: CDR1 SGHVS and CDR2 FNYEAQ. J was trimmed by 2 bases and V by 4 bases; bases with no gene match: 6.

DNA for the CDR3: TGTGCCAGCAGTTGGACCGGGACAGGGCCCCAGTACTTC. Translation: CASSWTGTGPQYF. V and J are TRBV27 and TRBJ2-5, with 9 bases matching TRBD1. Per germline, CDR1 MNHEY and CDR2 SMNVEV (reference sequence). The length of the CDR3 is 13 residues. J lost 9 bases, V lost 4 bases, and 6 bases had no gene match.

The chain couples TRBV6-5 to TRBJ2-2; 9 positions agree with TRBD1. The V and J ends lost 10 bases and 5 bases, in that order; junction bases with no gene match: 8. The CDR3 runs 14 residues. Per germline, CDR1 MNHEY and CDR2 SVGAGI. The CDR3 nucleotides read TGTGCCACGGGACAGGGCGCTGAAACCGGGGAGCTGTTTTTT. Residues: CATGQGAETGELFF.

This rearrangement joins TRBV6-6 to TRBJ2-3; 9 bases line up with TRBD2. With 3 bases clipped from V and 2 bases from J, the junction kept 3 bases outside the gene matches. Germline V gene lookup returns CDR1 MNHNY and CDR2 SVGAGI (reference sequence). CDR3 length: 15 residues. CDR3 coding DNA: TGTGCCAGCAGTTATTTAGCGGGAGCCACAGATACGCAGTATTTT. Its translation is CASSYLAGATDTQYF.

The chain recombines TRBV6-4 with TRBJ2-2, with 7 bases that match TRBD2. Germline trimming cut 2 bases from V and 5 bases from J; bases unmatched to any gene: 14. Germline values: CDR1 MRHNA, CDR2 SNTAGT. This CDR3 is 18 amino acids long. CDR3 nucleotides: TGTGCCAGCAGTGACCCCTGCGGACTAGGCCCGGGGACCGGGGAGCTGTTTTTT. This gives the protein CASSDPCGLGPGTGELFF.

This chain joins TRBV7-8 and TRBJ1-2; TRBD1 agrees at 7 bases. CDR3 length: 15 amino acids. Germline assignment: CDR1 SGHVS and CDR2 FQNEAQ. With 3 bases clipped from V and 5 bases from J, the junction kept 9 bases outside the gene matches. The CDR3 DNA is TGTGCCAGCAGCTTCACGGCACAGGGGTTGTATGGCTACACCTTC. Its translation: CASSFTAQGLYGYTF.

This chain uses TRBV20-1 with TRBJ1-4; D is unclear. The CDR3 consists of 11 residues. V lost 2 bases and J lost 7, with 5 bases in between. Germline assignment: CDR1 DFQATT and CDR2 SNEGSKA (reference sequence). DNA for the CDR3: TGCAGTGCTAGACTCAGTGAAAAACTGTTTTTT. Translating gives CSARLSEKLFF.

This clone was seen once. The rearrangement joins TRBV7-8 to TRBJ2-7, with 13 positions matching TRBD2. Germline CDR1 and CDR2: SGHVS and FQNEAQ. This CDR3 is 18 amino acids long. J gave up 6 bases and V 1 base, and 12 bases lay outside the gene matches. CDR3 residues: CASSLEAGTSGIGVEQYF. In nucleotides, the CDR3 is TGTGCCAGCAGCTTAGAGGCCGGGACTAGCGGGATAGGTGTCGAGCAGTACTTC. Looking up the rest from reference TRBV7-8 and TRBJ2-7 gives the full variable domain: GAGVSQSPRYKVAKRGQDVALRCDPISGHVSLFWYQQALGQGPEFLTYFQNEAQLDKSGLPSDRFFAERPEGSVSTLKIQRTQQEDSAVYLCASSLEAGTSGIGVEQYFGPGTRLTVT.

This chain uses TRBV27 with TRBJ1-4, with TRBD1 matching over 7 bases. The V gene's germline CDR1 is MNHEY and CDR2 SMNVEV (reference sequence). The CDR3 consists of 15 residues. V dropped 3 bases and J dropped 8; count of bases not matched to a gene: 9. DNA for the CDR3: TGTGCCAGCAGTTTGGCAACAGGGGTGGGAGAAAAACTGTTTTTT. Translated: CASSLATGVGEKLFF.

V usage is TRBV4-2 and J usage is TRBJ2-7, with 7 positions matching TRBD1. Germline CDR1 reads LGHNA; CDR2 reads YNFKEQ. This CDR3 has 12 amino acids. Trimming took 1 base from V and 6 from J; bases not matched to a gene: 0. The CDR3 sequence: CASSQAGGEQYF. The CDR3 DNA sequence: TGTGCCAGCAGCCAAGCAGGGGGCGAGCAGTACTTC.

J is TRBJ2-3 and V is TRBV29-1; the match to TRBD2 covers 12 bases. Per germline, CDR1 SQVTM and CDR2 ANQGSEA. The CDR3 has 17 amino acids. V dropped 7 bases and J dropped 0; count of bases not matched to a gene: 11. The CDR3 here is CSAEGLAGGPSTDTQYF. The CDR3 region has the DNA TGCAGCGCCGAAGGGCTAGCGGGAGGGCCTAGCACAGATACGCAGTATTTT.

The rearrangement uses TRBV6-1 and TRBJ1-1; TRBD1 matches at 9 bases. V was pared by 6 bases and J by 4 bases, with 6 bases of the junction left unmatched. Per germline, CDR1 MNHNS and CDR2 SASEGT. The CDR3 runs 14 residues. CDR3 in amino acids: CASSDRGKSTEAFF. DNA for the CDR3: TGTGCCAGCAGCGACAGGGGGAAAAGCACTGAAGCTTTCTTT.

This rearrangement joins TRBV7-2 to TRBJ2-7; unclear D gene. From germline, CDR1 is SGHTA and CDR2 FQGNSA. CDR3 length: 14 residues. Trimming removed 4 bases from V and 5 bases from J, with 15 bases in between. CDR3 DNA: TGTGCCAGCAGCTCTTCGCTAGAGATCCACGAGCAGTACTTC. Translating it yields CASSSSLEIHEQYF.

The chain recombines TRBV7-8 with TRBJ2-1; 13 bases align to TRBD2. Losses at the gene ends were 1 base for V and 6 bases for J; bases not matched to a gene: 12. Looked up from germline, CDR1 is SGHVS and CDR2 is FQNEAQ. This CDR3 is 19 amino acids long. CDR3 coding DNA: TGTGCCAGCAGCTTAGATCCGGGACTAGCGGGAATTAGTTTCAATGAGCAGTTCTTC. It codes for CASSLDPGLAGISFNEQFF.

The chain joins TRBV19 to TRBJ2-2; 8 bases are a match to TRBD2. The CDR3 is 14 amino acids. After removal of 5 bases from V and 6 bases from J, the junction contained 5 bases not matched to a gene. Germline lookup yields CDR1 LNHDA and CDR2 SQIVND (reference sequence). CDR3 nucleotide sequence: TGTGCCAGTAGTTCCAGGACTAGCCCCGGGGAGCTGTTTTTT. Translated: CASSSRTSPGELFF.

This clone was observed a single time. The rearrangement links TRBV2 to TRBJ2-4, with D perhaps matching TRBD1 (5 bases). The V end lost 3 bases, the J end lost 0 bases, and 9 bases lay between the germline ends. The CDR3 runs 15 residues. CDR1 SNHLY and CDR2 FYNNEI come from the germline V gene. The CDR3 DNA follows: TGTGCCAGCAGTGATCAGGGAATAGCCAAAAACATTCAGTACTTC. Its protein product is CASSDQGIAKNIQYF.

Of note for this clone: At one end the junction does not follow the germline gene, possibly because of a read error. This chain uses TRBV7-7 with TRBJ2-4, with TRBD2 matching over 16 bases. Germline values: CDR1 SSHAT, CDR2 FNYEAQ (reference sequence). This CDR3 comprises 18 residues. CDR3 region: CASSSGTSGRVAKNIQYF. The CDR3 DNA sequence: TGTGCTAGCAGCTCCGGGACTAGCGGGAGGGTAGCCAAAAACATTCAGTACTTC.

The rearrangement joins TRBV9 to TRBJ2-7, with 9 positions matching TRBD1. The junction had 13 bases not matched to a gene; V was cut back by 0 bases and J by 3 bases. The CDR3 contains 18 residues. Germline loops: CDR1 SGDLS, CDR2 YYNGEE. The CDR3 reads CASSVGEGTGMKDYEQYF. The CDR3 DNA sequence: TGTGCCAGCAGCGTAGGAGAGGGGACAGGGATGAAAGACTACGAGCAGTACTTC.

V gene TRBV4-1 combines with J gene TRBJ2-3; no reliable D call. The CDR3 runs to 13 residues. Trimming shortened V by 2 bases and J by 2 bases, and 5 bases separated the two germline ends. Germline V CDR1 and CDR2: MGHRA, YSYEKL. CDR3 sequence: CASSQTSTDTQYF. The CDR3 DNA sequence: TGCGCCAGCAGCCAAACTTCCACAGATACGCAGTATTTT.

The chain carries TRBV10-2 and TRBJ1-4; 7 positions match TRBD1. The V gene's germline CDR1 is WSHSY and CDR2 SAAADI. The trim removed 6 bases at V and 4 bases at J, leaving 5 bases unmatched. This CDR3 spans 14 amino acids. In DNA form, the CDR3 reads TGCGCCAGCAGAGGGACAGCTAATAATGAAAAACTGTTTTTT. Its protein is CASRGTANNEKLFF.

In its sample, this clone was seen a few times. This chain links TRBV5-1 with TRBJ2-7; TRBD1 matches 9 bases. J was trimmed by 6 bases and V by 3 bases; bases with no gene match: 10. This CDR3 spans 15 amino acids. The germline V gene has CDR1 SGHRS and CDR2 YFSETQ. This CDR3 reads CASSSGQGKEGEQYF. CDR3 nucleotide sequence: TGCGCCAGCAGCTCGGGACAGGGTAAGGAGGGCGAGCAGTACTTC.

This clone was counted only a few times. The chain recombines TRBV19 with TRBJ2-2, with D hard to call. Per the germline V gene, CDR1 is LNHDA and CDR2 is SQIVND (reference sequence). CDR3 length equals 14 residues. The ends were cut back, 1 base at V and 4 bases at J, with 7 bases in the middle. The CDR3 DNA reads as TGTGCCAGTAGTATAGGCCAGTTCACCGGGGAGCTGTTTTTT. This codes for CASSIGQFTGELFF.

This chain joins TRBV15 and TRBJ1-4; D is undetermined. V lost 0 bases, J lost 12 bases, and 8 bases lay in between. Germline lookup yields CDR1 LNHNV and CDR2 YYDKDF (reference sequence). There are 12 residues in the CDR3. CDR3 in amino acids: CATSRDRTELFF. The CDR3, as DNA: TGTGCCACCAGCAGAGATCGAACGGAACTGTTTTTT.